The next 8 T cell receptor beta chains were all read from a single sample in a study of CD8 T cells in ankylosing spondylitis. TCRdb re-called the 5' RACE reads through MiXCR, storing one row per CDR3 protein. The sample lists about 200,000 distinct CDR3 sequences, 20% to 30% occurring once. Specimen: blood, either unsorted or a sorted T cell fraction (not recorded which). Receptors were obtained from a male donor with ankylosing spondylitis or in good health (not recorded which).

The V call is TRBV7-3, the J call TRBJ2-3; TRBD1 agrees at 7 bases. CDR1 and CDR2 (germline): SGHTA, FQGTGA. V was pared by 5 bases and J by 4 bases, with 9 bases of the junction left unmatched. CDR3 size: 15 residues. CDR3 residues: CASSPRQGESDTQYF. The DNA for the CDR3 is TGTGCCAGCAGCCCACGACAGGGTGAATCAGATACGCAGTATTTT.

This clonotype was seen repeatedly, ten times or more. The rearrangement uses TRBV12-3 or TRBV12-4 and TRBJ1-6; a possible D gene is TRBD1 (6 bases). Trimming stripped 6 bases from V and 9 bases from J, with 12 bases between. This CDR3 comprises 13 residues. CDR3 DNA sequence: TGTGCCAGCAGAGGCTCGGGGGCTTCACCCCTCCACTTT. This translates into CASRGSGASPLHF.

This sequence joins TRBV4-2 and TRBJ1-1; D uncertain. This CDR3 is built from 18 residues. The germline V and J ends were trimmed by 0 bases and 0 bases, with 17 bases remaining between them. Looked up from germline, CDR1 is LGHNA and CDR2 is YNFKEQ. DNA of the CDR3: TGTGCCAGCAGCCAAGATTCCCGTCCGGGAAACATGAACACTGAAGCTTTCTTT. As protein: CASSQDSRPGNMNTEAFF.

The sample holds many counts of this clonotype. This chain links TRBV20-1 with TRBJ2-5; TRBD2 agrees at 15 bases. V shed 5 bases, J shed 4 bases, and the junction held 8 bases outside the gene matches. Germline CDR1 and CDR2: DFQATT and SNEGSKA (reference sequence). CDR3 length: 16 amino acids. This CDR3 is CSAGTGTSGGRETQYF. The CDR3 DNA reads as TGCAGTGCTGGCACCGGGACTAGCGGGGGGAGAGAGACCCAGTACTTC.

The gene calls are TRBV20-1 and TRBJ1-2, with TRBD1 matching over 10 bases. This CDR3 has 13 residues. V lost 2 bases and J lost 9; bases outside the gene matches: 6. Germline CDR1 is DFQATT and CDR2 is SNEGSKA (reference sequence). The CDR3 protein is CSARLPGQGSYTF. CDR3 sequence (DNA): TGCAGTGCTAGATTACCGGGACAGGGGAGCTACACCTTC.

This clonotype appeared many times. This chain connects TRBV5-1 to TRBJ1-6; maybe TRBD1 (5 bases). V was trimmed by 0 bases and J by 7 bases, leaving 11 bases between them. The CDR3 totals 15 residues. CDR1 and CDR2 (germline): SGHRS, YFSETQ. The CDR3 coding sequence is TGCGCCAGCAGCTTGGATCCAGGGCCCAATTCACCCCTCCACTTT. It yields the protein CASSLDPGPNSPLHF.

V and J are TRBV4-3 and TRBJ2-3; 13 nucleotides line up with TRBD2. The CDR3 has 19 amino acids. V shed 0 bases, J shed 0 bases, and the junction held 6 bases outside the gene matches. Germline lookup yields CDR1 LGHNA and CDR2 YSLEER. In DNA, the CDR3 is TGCGCCAGCAGCCAAGAATGGACTAGCGGGAGAGGGAGCACAGATACGCAGTATTTT. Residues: CASSQEWTSGRGSTDTQYF.

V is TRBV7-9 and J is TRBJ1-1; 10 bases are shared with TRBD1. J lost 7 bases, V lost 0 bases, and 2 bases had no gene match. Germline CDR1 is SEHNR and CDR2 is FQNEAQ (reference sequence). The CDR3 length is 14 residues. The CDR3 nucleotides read TGTGCCAGCAGCTTAGCCGGGGACAGGGGTGAAGCTTTCTTT. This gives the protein CASSLAGDRGEAFF. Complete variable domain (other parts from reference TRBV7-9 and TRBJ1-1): DTGVSQNPRHKITKRGQNVTFRCDPISEHNRLYWYRQTLGQGPEFLTYFQNEAQLEKSRLLSDRFSAERPKGSFSTLEIQRTEQGDSAMYLCASSLAGDRGEAFFGQGTRLTVV.